This T cell receptor beta chain was recovered during a study of beta chain features in type 1 diabetes. Only a few counts were recorded for this clone. Its antigen is currently unknown. The entirety of the isolated RNA underwent reverse transcription, so expressed TCRB transcripts were sequenced. The table came from immunoSEQ multiplex PCR; TCRdb's copy has only in-frame clones and leaves some out. Of about 740,000 clones in the sample, over 10% are singletons; the top ten hold 0.022%. Study-wide findings and caveats: Shorter TCRB CDR3s, moderately but significantly so, marked every one of the four CD4+ subsets in Type 1 diabetes patients. Within the patient group, naive, central memory and Treg TCRB repertoires appeared more similar to each other than within healthy donors.

Germline values: CDR1 SEHNR, CDR2 FQNEAQ (reference sequence). Unmatched junction bases numbered 13, after V lost 8 bases and J lost 4 bases. This CDR3 is built from 16 residues. The chain recombines TRBV7-9 with TRBJ2-1; 8 nucleotides match TRBD1. The sample comprised naive CD4+ T cells from blood. The source of this sequence is a man aged 18 to 30 with type 1 diabetes. Written as DNA, the CDR3 is TGTGCCAGCGCAAGAGCCGGGACAGGCTTATACAATGAGCAGTTCTTC. The encoded protein is CASARAGTGLYNEQFF. Full variable domain (outside the CDR3, taken from reference TRBV7-9 and TRBJ2-1): DTGVSQNPRHKITKRGQNVTFRCDPISEHNRLYWYRQTLGQGPEFLTYFQNEAQLEKSRLLSDRFSAERPKGSFSTLEIQRTEQGDSAMYLCASARAGTGLYNEQFFGPGTRLTVL.